This T cell receptor beta chain was sequenced in a study of blood T cell repertoires in COVID-19. Sequencing used immunoSEQ multiplex PCR; TCRdb keeps in-frame clones, though not all of them. The sample has under 130,000 clones, 85% to 90% seen once. CDR1 and CDR2 (germline): SGHVS, FNYEAQ. The CDR3 runs to 15 residues. J gave up 3 bases and V 5 bases, and 6 bases lay outside the gene matches. This receptor was obtained from a man between 45 and 60 years old with acute or convalescent COVID-19. This sequence joins TRBV7-6 and TRBJ2-7; 11 nucleotides match TRBD2. The sample consisted of peripheral blood. DNA of the CDR3: TGTGCCAGCAGCCTGGGGGGGACTAGCGGCTACGAGCAGTACTTC. Its translation is CASSLGGTSGYEQYF.